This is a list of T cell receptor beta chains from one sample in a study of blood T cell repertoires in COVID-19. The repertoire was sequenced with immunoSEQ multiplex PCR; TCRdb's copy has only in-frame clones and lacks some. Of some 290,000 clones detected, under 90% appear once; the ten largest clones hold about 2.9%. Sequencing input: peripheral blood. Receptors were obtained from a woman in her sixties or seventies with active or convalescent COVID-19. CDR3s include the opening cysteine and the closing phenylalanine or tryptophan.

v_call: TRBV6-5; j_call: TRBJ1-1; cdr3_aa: CASTNWNTEAFF
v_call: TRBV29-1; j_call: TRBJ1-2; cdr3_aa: CSVEAAGLYGYTF
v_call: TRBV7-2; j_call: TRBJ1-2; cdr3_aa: CASSLERLDGYTF
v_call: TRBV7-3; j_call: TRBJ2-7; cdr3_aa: CASPGRTVYEQYF
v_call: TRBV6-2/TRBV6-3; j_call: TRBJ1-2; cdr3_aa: CASSYRTTPSPRTEYDYGYTF
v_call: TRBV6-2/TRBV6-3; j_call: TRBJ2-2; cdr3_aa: CASSYSVAGLRETGELFF
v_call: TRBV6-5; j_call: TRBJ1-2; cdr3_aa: CASSYSWQGLNYGYTF
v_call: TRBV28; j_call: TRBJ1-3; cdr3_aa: CASSWRGGIGNTIYF
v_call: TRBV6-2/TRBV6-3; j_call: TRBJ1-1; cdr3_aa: CASSYDGEWNTEAFF
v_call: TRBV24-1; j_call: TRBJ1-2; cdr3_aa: CATSDFSGGGYTF
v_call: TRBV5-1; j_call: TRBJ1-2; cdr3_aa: CASSLNDAEAGYTF
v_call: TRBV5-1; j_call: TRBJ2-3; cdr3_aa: CASSLGLAGGLSTDTQYF
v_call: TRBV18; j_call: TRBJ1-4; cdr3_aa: CASSPPDRALPEFSPLVGEKLFF
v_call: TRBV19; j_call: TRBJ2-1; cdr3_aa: CASSLGLSSYNEQFF
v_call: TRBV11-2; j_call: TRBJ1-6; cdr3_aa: CASRPLDIFAGSPLHF